This T cell receptor (beta chain) was identified in a study of a mutant IDH1 vaccine in newly diagnosed glioma. About the research overall: Most patients had received both radiotherapy and temozolomide, the prior options being radiotherapy, temozolomide, or both.

This clone has just a few counts. The method was immunoSEQ multiplex PCR; TCRdb's version includes in-frame clones alone and lacks a portion of them. Among approximately 92,000 clones, 83% were seen once, and the ten largest hold roughly 6.8%. Time point given: baseline, week 1 (first vaccination visit). Regarding treatment: pre-vaccination baseline after standard-of-care therapy. The CDR3 has 15 residues. Germline loops: CDR1 LNHDA, CDR2 SQIVND (reference sequence). V trimming: 8 bases; J trimming: 7 bases; junction bases outside the gene matches: 14. V is TRBV19 and J is TRBJ1-1, with TRBD1 matching over 9 bases. This sequence originates from a woman in her 50s with glioma. The sequencing used PBMCs, collected from a glioma patient treated with radiotherapy, temozolomide or both. CDR3 in amino acids: CASQTGTGKDVEAFF. The CDR3 DNA is TGTGCCAGTCAAACCGGGACAGGGAAAGACGTTGAAGCTTTCTTT.